A selection of T cell receptor beta chains follows, all from one sample in a study of cytomegalovirus exposure and HLA in healthy donors. Generated by immunoSEQ multiplex PCR, the TCRdb table keeps only in-frame clones and is missing some. The table includes approximately 210,000 clones, 65% to 80% detected once. The sequencing input was PBMCs. The receptors were gathered from a woman aged 40 to 49 in good health and CMV-seronegative. The conserved cysteine and the conserved F or W are not part of the CDR3 here. Each record gives: CDR3 protein, J gene, V gene.

cdr3_aa: ASSQDPRGTDTQY
j_call: TRBJ2-3
v_call: TRBV4-3

cdr3_aa: ASREVGEGETQY
j_call: TRBJ2-5
v_call: TRBV6-1

cdr3_aa: ASSEAPTGEAF
j_call: TRBJ1-1
v_call: TRBV6-5

cdr3_aa: ASSQGLAGGDEQF
j_call: TRBJ2-1
v_call: TRBV4-2

cdr3_aa: ASSQPGVRPQH
j_call: TRBJ1-5
v_call: TRBV4-1

cdr3_aa: ASTYVAGVDNEQF
j_call: TRBJ2-1
v_call: TRBV5-1

cdr3_aa: ASSRTSGSRTDTQC
j_call: TRBJ2-3
v_call: TRBV2

cdr3_aa: ASSEREAQPQH
j_call: TRBJ1-5
v_call: TRBV19

cdr3_aa: ASGDDRTHIYEQF
j_call: TRBJ2-1
v_call: TRBV12-5

cdr3_aa: ASSLGQGASTDTQY
j_call: TRBJ2-3
v_call: TRBV5-6

cdr3_aa: ASSYGTSNTEAF
j_call: TRBJ1-1
v_call: TRBV7-2

cdr3_aa: ASGTEYGYT
j_call: TRBJ1-2
v_call: TRBV6-5

cdr3_aa: ASSSRRDFFTDTQY
j_call: TRBJ2-3
v_call: TRBV19

cdr3_aa: ASSLADYGYT
j_call: TRBJ1-2
v_call: TRBV11-3

cdr3_aa: ASSQDGDTNTGELF
j_call: TRBJ2-2
v_call: TRBV14

cdr3_aa: ASSSAGVSGNTIY
j_call: TRBJ1-3
v_call: TRBV7-2

cdr3_aa: ASSLGGGDSGNTIY
j_call: TRBJ1-3
v_call: TRBV7-2

cdr3_aa: ASNPIPSAGGHGYT
j_call: TRBJ1-2
v_call: TRBV27

cdr3_aa: ASKGQRNTEAF
j_call: TRBJ1-1
v_call: TRBV2

cdr3_aa: ASSQEGQGYNEQF
j_call: TRBJ2-1
v_call: TRBV4-2

cdr3_aa: AWNRLTANTGELF
j_call: TRBJ2-2
v_call: TRBV30

cdr3_aa: ASRRETGDNQPQH
j_call: TRBJ1-5
v_call: TRBV28

cdr3_aa: ASSLGWGVNTEAF
j_call: TRBJ1-1
v_call: TRBV5-1

cdr3_aa: ASSVATGREHGEDTQY
j_call: TRBJ2-3
v_call: TRBV9

cdr3_aa: AGSGQGSYNEQF
j_call: TRBJ2-1
v_call: TRBV5-4

cdr3_aa: ASSLAGGRTDTQY
j_call: TRBJ2-3
v_call: TRBV11-3

cdr3_aa: ASSLQPGSNTEAF
j_call: TRBJ1-1
v_call: TRBV7-2

cdr3_aa: ASSEVPGQGKTYSGNTIY
j_call: TRBJ1-3
v_call: TRBV6-1

cdr3_aa: AISVRLADNEQF
j_call: TRBJ2-1
v_call: TRBV10-3

cdr3_aa: ASSYSYYTDTQY
j_call: TRBJ2-3
v_call: TRBV6-5

cdr3_aa: ASTARGIQETQY
j_call: TRBJ2-5
v_call: TRBV2

cdr3_aa: ASSFFGGGGWQF
j_call: TRBJ2-1
v_call: TRBV5-4

cdr3_aa: ASSVGGGTNTGELF
j_call: TRBJ2-2
v_call: TRBV9

cdr3_aa: ASSLGPSDYEQY
j_call: TRBJ2-7
v_call: TRBV5-1

cdr3_aa: ASQQKGRARGYT
j_call: TRBJ1-2
v_call: TRBV19

cdr3_aa: ASSVAPDGDIQY
j_call: TRBJ2-4
v_call: TRBV9

cdr3_aa: ASSPLGRAFSNQPQH
j_call: TRBJ1-5
v_call: TRBV21-1

cdr3_aa: ASSVGPLTGVGEKLF
j_call: TRBJ1-4
v_call: TRBV9

cdr3_aa: ASSSGGGGPYEQY
j_call: TRBJ2-7
v_call: TRBV5-1

cdr3_aa: ASRGVGTANSYNEQF
j_call: TRBJ2-1
v_call: TRBV6-4

cdr3_aa: ASSPRLAGVNNEQF
j_call: TRBJ2-1
v_call: TRBV5-1

cdr3_aa: ASSPYSGTGGSSRYT
j_call: TRBJ1-2
v_call: TRBV5-6

cdr3_aa: ASSLPTGAAEAF
j_call: TRBJ1-1
v_call: TRBV7-9

cdr3_aa: ASRRQETRGRGEKLF
j_call: TRBJ1-4
v_call: TRBV27

cdr3_aa: AWTSGTSDTQY
j_call: TRBJ2-3
v_call: TRBV30

cdr3_aa: ASSFWGVLVGELF
j_call: TRBJ2-2
v_call: TRBV7-9

cdr3_aa: ASSKTGRDEKLF
j_call: TRBJ1-4
v_call: TRBV7-6

cdr3_aa: ASSSHYSGQGNEKLF
j_call: TRBJ1-4
v_call: TRBV7-9

cdr3_aa: ASSLPGLVTQY
j_call: TRBJ2-5
v_call: TRBV11-3

cdr3_aa: ASSLSGTAYGYT
j_call: TRBJ1-2
v_call: TRBV27

cdr3_aa: ASSESLLSSGSYNEQF
j_call: TRBJ2-1
v_call: TRBV9

cdr3_aa: ASSRDRRNEKLF
j_call: TRBJ1-4
v_call: TRBV4-2

cdr3_aa: ASSMGLAGALSYEQY
j_call: TRBJ2-7
v_call: TRBV19

cdr3_aa: ASSRDGTGELF
j_call: TRBJ2-2
v_call: TRBV7-3

cdr3_aa: SVGPGASEQY
j_call: TRBJ2-7
v_call: TRBV29-1

cdr3_aa: ASRARNGNNQPQH
j_call: TRBJ1-5
v_call: TRBV5-1

cdr3_aa: ASSLNQGELF
j_call: TRBJ1-4
v_call: TRBV18

cdr3_aa: ASYYTENEQF
j_call: TRBJ2-1
v_call: TRBV2

cdr3_aa: ASSPTGDYGYT
j_call: TRBJ1-2
v_call: TRBV5-1